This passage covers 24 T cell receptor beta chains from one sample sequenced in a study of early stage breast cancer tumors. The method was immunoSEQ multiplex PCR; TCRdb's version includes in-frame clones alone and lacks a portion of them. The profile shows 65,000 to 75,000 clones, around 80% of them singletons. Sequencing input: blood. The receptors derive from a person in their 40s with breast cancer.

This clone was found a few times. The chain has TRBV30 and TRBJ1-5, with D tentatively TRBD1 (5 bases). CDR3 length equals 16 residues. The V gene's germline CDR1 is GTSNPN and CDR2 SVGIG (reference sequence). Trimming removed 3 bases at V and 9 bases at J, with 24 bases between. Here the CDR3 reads CAWSLEGGGTRWPQHF. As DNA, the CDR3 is TGTGCCTGGAGCCTAGAGGGTGGAGGGACTAGGTGGCCCCAGCATTTT.

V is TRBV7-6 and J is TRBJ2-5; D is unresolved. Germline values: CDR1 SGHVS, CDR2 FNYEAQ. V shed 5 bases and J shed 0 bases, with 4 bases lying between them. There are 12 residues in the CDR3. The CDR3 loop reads CASSPHQETQYF. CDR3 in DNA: TGTGCCAGCAGCCCACACCAAGAGACCCAGTACTTC. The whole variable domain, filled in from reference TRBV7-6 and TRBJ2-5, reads GAGVSQSPRYKVTKRGQDVALRCDPISGHVSLYWYRQALGQGPEFLTYFNYEAQQDKSGLPNDRFSAERPEGSISTLTIQRTEQRDSAMYRCASSPHQETQYFGPGTRLLVL.

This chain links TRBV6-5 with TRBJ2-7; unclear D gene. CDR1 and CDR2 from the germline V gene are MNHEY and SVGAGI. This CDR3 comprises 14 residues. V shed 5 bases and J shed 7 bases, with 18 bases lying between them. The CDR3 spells CASSPYRALGEQYF. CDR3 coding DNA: TGTGCCAGCAGTCCATATCGGGCTTTAGGGGAGCAGTACTTC.

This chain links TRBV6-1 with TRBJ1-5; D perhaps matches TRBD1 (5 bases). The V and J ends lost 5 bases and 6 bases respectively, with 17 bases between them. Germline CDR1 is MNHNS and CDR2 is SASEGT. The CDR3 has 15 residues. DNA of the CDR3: TGTGCCAGCAGTTCCCATGGGGGAGAATCTCAGCCCCAGCATTTT. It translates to CASSSHGGESQPQHF.

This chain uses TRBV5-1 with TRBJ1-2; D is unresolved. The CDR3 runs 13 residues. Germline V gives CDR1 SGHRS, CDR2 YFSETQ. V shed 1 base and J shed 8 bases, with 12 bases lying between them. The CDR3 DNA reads TGCGCCAGCAGCTTGAGTCATTCAGAGGGCTACACCTTC. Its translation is CASSLSHSEGYTF. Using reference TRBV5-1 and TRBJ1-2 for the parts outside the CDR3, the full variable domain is KAGVTQTPRYLIKTRGQQVTLSCSPISGHRSVSWYQQTPGQGLQFLFEYFSETQRNKGNFPGRFSGRQFSNSRSEMNVSTLELGDSALYLCASSLSHSEGYTFGSGTRLTVV.

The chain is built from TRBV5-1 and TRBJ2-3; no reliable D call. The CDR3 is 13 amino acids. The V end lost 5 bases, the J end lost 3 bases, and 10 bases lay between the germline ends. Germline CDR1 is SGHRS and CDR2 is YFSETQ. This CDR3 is CASSWGNTDTQYF. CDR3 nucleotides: TGCGCCAGCAGTTGGGGAAATACAGATACGCAGTATTTT.

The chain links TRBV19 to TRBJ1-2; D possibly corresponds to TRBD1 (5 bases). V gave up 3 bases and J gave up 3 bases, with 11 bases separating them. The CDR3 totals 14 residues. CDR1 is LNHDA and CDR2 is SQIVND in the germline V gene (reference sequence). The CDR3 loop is CASSISRAYYGYTF. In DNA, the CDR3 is TGTGCCAGTAGTATTAGCAGGGCCTACTATGGCTACACCTTC.

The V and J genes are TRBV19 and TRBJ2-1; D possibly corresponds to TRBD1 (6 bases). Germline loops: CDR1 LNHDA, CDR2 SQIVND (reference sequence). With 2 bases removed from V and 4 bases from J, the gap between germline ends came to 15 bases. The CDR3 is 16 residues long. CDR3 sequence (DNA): TGTGCCAGTAGTATAAATGCCAGGGGAGCTTACAATGAGCAGTTCTTC. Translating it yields CASSINARGAYNEQFF.

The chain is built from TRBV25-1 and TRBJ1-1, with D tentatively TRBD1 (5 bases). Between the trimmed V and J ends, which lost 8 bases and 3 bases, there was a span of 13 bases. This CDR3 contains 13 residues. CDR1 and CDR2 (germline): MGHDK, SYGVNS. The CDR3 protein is CASALDTYTEAFF. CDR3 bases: TGTGCCAGCGCACTGGACACTTACACTGAAGCTTTCTTT.

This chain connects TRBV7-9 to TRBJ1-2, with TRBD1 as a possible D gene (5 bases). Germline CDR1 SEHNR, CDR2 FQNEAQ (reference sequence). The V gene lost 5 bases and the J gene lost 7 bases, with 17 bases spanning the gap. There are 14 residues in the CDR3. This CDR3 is CASSPWGSQRGYTF. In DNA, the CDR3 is TGTGCCAGCAGCCCCTGGGGGTCCCAGCGTGGCTACACCTTC.

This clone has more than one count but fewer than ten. DNA for the CDR3: TGTGCCAGCAGGGACAGGTTAGGCAATCAGCCCCAGCATTTT. Protein sequence: CASRDRLGNQPQHF. The chain uses TRBV27 and TRBJ1-5, with TRBD1 identical over 7 bases. Trimming took 6 bases from V and 2 from J; bases not matched to a gene: 4. CDR1 is MNHEY, CDR2 SMNVEV, per germline (reference sequence). The CDR3 contains 14 residues.

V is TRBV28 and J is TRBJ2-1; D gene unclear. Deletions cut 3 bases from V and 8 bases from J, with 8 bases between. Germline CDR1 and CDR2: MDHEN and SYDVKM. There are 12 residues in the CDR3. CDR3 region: CASSLTTDEQFF. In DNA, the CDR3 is TGTGCCAGCAGTTTGACAACTGATGAGCAGTTCTTC.

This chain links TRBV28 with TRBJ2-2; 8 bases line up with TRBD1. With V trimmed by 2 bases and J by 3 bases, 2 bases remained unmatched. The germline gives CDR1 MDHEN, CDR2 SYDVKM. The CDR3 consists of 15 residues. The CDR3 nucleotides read TGTGCCAGCAGTTTACAGGGGGCGGACACCGGGGAGCTGTTTTTT. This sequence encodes CASSLQGADTGELFF.

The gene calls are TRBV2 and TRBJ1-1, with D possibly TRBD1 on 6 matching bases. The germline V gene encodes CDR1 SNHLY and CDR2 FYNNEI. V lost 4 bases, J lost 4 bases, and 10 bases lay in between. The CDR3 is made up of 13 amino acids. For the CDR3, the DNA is TGTGCCAGCAGTGTCCTAGGGGGCACTGAAGCTTTCTTT. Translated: CASSVLGGTEAFF.

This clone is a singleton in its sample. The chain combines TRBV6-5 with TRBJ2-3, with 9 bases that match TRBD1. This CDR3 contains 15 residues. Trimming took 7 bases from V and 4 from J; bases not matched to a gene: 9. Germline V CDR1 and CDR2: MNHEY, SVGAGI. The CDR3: CASTDRGGKSDTQYF. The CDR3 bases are TGTGCCAGCACCGACAGGGGGGGGAAGTCAGATACGCAGTATTTT.

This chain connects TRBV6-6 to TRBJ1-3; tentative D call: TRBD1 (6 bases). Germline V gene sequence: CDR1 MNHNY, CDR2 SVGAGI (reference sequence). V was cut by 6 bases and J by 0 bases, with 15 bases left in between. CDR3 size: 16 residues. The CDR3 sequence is CASRKQGQSSGNTIYF. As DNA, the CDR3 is TGTGCCAGCAGAAAACAGGGACAAAGCTCTGGAAACACCATATATTTT.

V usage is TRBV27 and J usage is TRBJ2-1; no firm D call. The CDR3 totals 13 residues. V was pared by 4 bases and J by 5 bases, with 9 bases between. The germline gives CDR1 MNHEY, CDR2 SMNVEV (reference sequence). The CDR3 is CASSYGTDNEQFF. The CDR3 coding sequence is TGTGCCAGCAGTTACGGAACCGACAATGAGCAGTTCTTC.

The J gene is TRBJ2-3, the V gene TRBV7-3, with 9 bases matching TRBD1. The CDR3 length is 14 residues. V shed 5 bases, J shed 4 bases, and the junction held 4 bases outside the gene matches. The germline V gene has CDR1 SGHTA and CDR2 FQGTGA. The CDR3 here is CASSQRTGADTQYF. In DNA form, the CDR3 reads TGTGCCAGCAGCCAACGGACAGGGGCAGATACGCAGTATTTT. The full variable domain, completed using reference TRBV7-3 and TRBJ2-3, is GAGVSQTPSNKVTEKGKYVELRCDPISGHTALYWYRQSLGQGPEFLIYFQGTGAADDSGLPNDRFFAVRPEGSVSTLKIQRTERGDSAVYLCASSQRTGADTQYFGPGTRLTVL.

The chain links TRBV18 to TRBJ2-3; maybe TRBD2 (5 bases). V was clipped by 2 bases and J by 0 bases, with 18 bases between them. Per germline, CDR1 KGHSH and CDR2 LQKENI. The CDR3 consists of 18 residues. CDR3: CASSPFVLDRDSTDTQYF. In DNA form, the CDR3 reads TGTGCCAGCTCACCATTTGTACTAGACCGAGATAGCACAGATACGCAGTATTTT.

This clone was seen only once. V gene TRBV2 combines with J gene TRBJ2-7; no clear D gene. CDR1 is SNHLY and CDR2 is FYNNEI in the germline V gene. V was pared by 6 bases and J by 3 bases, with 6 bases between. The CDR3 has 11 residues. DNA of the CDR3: TGTGCCAGCAGCAGAAACTACGAGCAGTACTTC. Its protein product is CASSRNYEQYF.

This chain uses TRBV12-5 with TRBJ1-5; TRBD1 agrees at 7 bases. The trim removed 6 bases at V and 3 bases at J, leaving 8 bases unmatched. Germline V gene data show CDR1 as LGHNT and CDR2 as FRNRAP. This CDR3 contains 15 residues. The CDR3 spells CASGPGTVINQPQHF. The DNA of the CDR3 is TGTGCTAGTGGACCCGGGACAGTCATCAATCAGCCCCAGCATTTT.

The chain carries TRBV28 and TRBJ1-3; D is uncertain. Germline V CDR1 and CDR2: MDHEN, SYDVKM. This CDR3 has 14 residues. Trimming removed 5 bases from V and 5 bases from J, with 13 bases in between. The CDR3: CASSAASFRNTIYF. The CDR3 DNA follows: TGTGCCAGCAGTGCAGCCTCTTTTAGAAACACCATATATTTT.

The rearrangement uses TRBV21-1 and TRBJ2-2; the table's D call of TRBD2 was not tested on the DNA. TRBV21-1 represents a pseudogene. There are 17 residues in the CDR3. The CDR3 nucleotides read TGTGCCAGCAGCAAAGGCCTAGCGGGAAGGGACACCGGGGAGCTGTTTTTT. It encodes CASSKGLAGRDTGELFF.

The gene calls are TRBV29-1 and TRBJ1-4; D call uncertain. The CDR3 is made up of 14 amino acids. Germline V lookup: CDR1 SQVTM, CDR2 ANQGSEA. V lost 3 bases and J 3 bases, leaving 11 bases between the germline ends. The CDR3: CSVDSGMSNEKLFF. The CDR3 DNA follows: TGCAGCGTTGATTCGGGGATGTCTAATGAAAAACTGTTTTTT. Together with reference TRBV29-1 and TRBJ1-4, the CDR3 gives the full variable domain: SAVISQKPSRDICQRGTSLTIQCQVDSQVTMMFWYRQQPGQSLTLIATANQGSEATYESGFVIDKFPISRPNLTFSTLTVSNMSPEDSSIYLCSVDSGMSNEKLFFGSGTQLSVL.